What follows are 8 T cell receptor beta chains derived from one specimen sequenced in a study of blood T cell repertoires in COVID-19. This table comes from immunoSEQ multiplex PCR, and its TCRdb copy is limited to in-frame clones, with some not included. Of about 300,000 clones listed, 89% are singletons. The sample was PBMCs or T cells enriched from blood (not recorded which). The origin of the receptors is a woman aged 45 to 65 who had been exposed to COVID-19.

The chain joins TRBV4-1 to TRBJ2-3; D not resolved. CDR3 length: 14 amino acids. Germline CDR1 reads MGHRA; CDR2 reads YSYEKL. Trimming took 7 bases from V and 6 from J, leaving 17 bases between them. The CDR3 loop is CASTLTLLTDTQYF. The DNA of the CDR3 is TGCGCCAGCACACTCACCCTCCTCACGGATACGCAGTATTTT.

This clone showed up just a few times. DNA of the CDR3: TGTGCCAGCGGTTACAGGGGAAGTAACGACGAGCAGTACTTC. This gives the protein CASGYRGSNDEQYF. The V gene is TRBV7-9, the J gene TRBJ2-7; 7 bases are a match to TRBD1. V was clipped by 8 bases and J by 5 bases; unmatched bases: 12. CDR3 length: 14 residues. CDR1 SEHNR and CDR2 FQNEAQ come from the germline V gene (reference sequence).

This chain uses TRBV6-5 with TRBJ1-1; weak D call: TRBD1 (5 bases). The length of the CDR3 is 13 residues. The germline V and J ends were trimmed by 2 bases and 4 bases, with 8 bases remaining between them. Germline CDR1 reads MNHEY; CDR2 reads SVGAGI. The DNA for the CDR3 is TGTGCCAGCAGTTACGGAGGGGTCACTGAAGCTTTCTTT. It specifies CASSYGGVTEAFF.

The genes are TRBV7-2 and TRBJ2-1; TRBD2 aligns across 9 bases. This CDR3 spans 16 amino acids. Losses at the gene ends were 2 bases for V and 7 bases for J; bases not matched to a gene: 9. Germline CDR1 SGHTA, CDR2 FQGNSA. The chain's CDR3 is CASSLLGRGGSNEQFF. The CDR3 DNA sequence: TGTGCCAGCAGCTTACTAGGGCGGGGGGGCTCGAATGAGCAGTTCTTC.

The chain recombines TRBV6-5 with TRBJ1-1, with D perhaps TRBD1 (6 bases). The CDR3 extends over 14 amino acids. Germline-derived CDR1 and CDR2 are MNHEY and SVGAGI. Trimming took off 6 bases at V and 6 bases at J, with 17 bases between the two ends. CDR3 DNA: TGTGCCAGCAGCCCCCGGGACAAGAGCTCTGAAGCTTTCTTT. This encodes CASSPRDKSSEAFF.

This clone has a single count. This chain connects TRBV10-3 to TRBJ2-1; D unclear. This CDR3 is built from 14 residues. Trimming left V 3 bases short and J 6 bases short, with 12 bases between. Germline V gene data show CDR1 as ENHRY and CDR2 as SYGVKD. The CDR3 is CAISEVDSPNEQFF. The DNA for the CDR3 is TGTGCCATCAGTGAAGTAGATAGCCCCAATGAGCAGTTCTTC.

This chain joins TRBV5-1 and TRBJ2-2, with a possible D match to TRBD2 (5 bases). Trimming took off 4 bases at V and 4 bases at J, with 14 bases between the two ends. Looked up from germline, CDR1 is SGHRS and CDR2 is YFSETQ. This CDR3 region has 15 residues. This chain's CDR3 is CASSLRGSSTGELFF. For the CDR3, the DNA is TGCGCCAGCAGCCTTCGAGGGAGCTCCACCGGGGAGCTGTTTTTT.

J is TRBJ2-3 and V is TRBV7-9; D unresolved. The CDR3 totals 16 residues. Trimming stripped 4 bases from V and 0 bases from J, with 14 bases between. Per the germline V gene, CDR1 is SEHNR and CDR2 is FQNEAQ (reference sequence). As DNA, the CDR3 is TGTGCCAGCAGCTCCCACAGCACCTCTAGCACAGATACGCAGTATTTT. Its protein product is CASSSHSTSSTDTQYF.